Shown below are 8 T cell receptor beta chains from a single sample sequenced in a study of radiation and T cells in renal cell carcinoma. Treatment of the sample: treatment-naive control, cytoreductive nephrectomy. Generated by immunoSEQ multiplex PCR, the TCRdb table keeps only in-frame clones and is missing some. The sample lists about 10,000 clones; 58% were seen once. Sequencing used tumor tissue, obtained from a patient whose treatment was nephrectomy without radiotherapy. The receptors derive from a man between 35 and 55 years old with renal cell carcinoma.

In its sample, this clone ranks as medium-sized. CDR3 sequence reads: CASSGTSGRGDNEQFF. CDR3 coding DNA: TGTGCCAGTAGTGGGACTAGCGGGAGGGGTGACAATGAGCAGTTCTTC. This chain uses TRBV19 with TRBJ2-1, with 16 bases identical to TRBD2. The CDR3 runs to 16 residues. CDR1 and CDR2 from the germline V gene are LNHDA and SQIVND (reference sequence). J lost 5 bases, V lost 5 bases, and 3 bases had no gene match.

The chain employs TRBV7-8 and TRBJ2-7, with a weak D call TRBD1 (6 bases). V shed 0 bases and J shed 9 bases, with 15 bases lying between them. The CDR3 covers 14 residues. CDR1 is SGHVS, CDR2 FQNEAQ, per germline. The CDR3 is CASSLAQGGAGQYF. The CDR3, as DNA: TGTGCCAGCAGCTTAGCACAGGGTGGCGCCGGGCAGTACTTC. Full variable domain (outside the CDR3, taken from reference TRBV7-8 and TRBJ2-7): GAGVSQSPRYKVAKRGQDVALRCDPISGHVSLFWYQQALGQGPEFLTYFQNEAQLDKSGLPSDRFFAERPEGSVSTLKIQRTQQEDSAVYLCASSLAQGGAGQYFGPGTRLTVT.

This chain joins TRBV4-1 and TRBJ2-2; a weak D match, TRBD1 (7 bases). The CDR3 consists of 15 residues. Trimming cost V 4 bases and J 5 bases, with 14 bases left between them. Looked up from germline, CDR1 is MGHRA and CDR2 is YSYEKL. The CDR3 here is CASSPSTGRTGELFF. The CDR3 coding sequence is TGCGCCAGCAGCCCGTCGACAGGGAGGACCGGGGAGCTGTTTTTT.

The rearrangement joins TRBV30 to TRBJ1-4, with D perhaps matching TRBD1 (6 bases). Germline V gene data show CDR1 as GTSNPN and CDR2 as SVGIG (reference sequence). There are 16 residues in the CDR3. With 0 bases removed from V and 0 bases from J, the gap between germline ends came to 11 bases. The CDR3 sequence: CAWSVQGGATNEKLFF. For the CDR3, the DNA is TGTGCCTGGAGTGTACAAGGGGGAGCAACTAATGAAAAACTGTTTTTT.

The chain recombines TRBV28 with TRBJ2-1, with D possibly matching TRBD1 (7 bases). This CDR3 has 17 residues. Germline V gene sequence: CDR1 MDHEN, CDR2 SYDVKM. Trimming shortened V by 5 bases and J by 7 bases, and 24 bases separated the two germline ends. CDR3 residues: CASSIRQGGMRTNEQFF. As DNA, the CDR3 is TGTGCCAGCAGTATCCGACAGGGAGGAATGAGGACGAATGAGCAGTTCTTC.

This clone was observed a handful of times. The chain joins TRBV28 to TRBJ2-7, with D unclear. Between the trimmed V and J ends, which lost 7 bases and 2 bases, there was a span of 6 bases. In germline, CDR1 is MDHEN, CDR2 SYDVKM. There are 11 residues in the CDR3. The CDR3 sequence: CASTDTYEQYF. CDR3 nucleotide sequence: TGTGCCAGCACCGATACCTACGAGCAGTACTTC.

V usage is TRBV2 and J usage is TRBJ2-2; D is perhaps TRBD2 (5 bases). Per germline, CDR1 SNHLY and CDR2 FYNNEI. V lost 10 bases and J lost 1, with 10 bases in between. This CDR3 is 13 amino acids long. The CDR3 region is CAIGRENTGELFF. Here the CDR3 DNA reads TGTGCCATAGGCCGGGAGAACACCGGGGAGCTGTTTTTT.

This rearrangement joins TRBV5-1 to TRBJ2-7; the D gene is possibly TRBD1 (5 bases). CDR3 length: 13 residues. The germline V gene has CDR1 SGHRS and CDR2 YFSETQ. The V and J ends lost 1 base and 3 bases respectively, with 8 bases between them. CDR3 DNA sequence: TGCGCCAGCAGCTTGTTAGGGGACTACGAGCAGTACGTC. Translated: CASSLLGDYEQYV.